The clone carrying this T cell receptor (beta chain) has ten or more counts. TCRdb independently ran MiXCR on the reads; one entry per CDR3 protein. Counted here are approximately 750,000 distinct CDR3 sequences, 35% occurring once; the ten biggest clones make up 2.5% to 3%. This sample was taken from a study of T cell repertoires in cytomegalovirus infection. Per the germline V gene, CDR1 is SGHVS and CDR2 is FQNEAQ. The V segment lost 1 base and the J segment 2 bases; nucleotides outside the gene matches: 6. This CDR3 comprises 16 residues. This chain uses TRBV7-8 with TRBJ2-7, with 9 positions matching TRBD1. The sequence came from a human donor in good health (CMV status not recorded). Some clones in this sample may be carry-over from other donors' samples. The sequenced sample consisted of PBMCs. The CDR3 DNA is TGTGCCAGCAGCTTAGACTCTGGACAGGGGACCTACGAGCAGTACTTC. Residues: CASSLDSGQGTYEQYF. Using reference TRBV7-8 and TRBJ2-7 for the parts outside the CDR3, the full variable domain is GAGVSQSPRYKVAKRGQDVALRCDPISGHVSLFWYQQALGQGPEFLTYFQNEAQLDKSGLPSDRFFAERPEGSVSTLKIQRTQQEDSAVYLCASSLDSGQGTYEQYFGPGTRLTVT.